These T cell receptor beta chains were read from a single sample in a study of T cell repertoires in cytomegalovirus infection. Via MiXCR, TCRdb re-called the reads, giving one row per CDR3 protein. The table has more than 110,000 distinct CDR3 sequences, approximately 30% seen once. The antigens for these receptors are not known. This specimen consisted of CD8+ T cells from cultured PBMCs, obtained from culture after CMV antigen stimulation. The receptors stem from a human donor in good health (CMV status not recorded). Some clones in this sample may be carry-over from other donors' samples. Both conserved end residues are part of each CDR3. The D gene is left open where the match is weak. Some rows mark clone size as missing; the rest say once, few, many or name a class of expanded clone.

>TRBV6-6|NA|TRBJ2-3|NA
CASSYPQGMGKDTQYF
TGTGCCAGCAGTTACCCACAGGGCATGGGGAAGGATACGCAGTATTTT
>TRBV12-3/TRBV12-4|many|TRBJ1-5|TRBD1
CASSGDRGGDFNQPQHF
TGTGCCAGCAGTGGGGACAGGGGAGGGGATTTCAATCAGCCCCAGCATTTT
>TRBV10-3|few|TRBJ2-7|NA
CAISRSGSEGGYEQYF
TGTGCCATCAGTAGATCAGGTTCAGAAGGAGGCTACGAGCAGTACTTC
>TRBV14|NA|TRBJ2-7|NA
CASSQYTSNSYEQYF
TGTGCCAGCAGCCAATATACTTCTAACTCCTACGAGCAGTACTTC
>TRBV6-6|few|TRBJ1-5|NA
CASLDGPNQPQHF
TGTGCCAGCCTTGATGGCCCCAATCAGCCCCAGCATTTT
>TRBV27|few|TRBJ2-1|TRBD1
CASSAPGTGQQFF
TGTGCCAGCAGTGCGCCGGGGACAGGTCAGCAGTTCTTC
>TRBV6-2/TRBV6-3|few|TRBJ2-3|TRBD2
CASSETGGGGDTQYF
TGTGCCAGCAGTGAAACGGGGGGGGGCGGAGATACGCAGTATTTT
>TRBV9|NA|TRBJ2-3|NA
CASSAGGQITDTQYF
TGTGCCAGCAGCGCCGGCGGGCAGATCACAGATACGCAGTATTTT
>TRBV27|NA|TRBJ1-1|NA
CASSLGPHTEAFF
TGTGCCAGCAGTTTAGGACCGCACACTGAAGCTTTCTTT
>TRBV6-5|many|TRBJ1-3|NA
CASSYDGASGNTIYF
TGTGCCAGCAGTTACGACGGTGCCTCTGGAAACACCATATATTTT
>TRBV7-9|many|TRBJ2-5|TRBD2
CASSLAASGEETQYF
TGTGCCAGCAGCTTAGCCGCTAGCGGGGAAGAGACCCAGTACTTC
>TRBV20-1|NA|TRBJ2-1|NA
CSAISPIYNEQFF
TGCAGTGCTATCTCTCCTATCTACAATGAGCAGTTCTTC
>TRBV7-2|NA|TRBJ1-6|NA
CASSEGLLYNSPLHF
TGTGCCAGCAGCGAGGGGCTCCTCTATAATTCACCCCTCCACTTT
>TRBV4-1|NA|TRBJ2-2|NA
CASSFESTEAWGGELFF
TGCGCCAGCAGCTTTGAGTCGACAGAGGCGTGGGGCGGGGAGCTGTTTTTT
>TRBV7-9|many|TRBJ2-3|NA
CASSLAADTQYF
TGTGCCAGCAGCTTAGCGGCGGATACGCAGTATTTT
>TRBV7-9|few|TRBJ2-1|NA
CASSLEVGYNEQFF
TGTGCCAGCAGCCTCGAGGTCGGGTACAATGAGCAGTTCTTC
>TRBV6-2/TRBV6-3|NA|TRBJ1-5|NA
CASQAEGNQPQHF
TGTGCCTCCCAGGCGGAGGGCAATCAGCCCCAGCATTTT
>TRBV6-5|few|TRBJ1-2|TRBD1
CASSYRDRGYGYTF
TGTGCCAGCAGTTACAGGGACAGGGGTTATGGCTACACCTTC